This T cell receptor beta chain was recovered during a study of regulatory T cells in long-lasting Graves disease. Time point described: newly diagnosed GD, antithyroid drugs for less than 3 months. The TCR library was made from RNA that had been extracted from PBMCs in TRIzol. This clonotype occurred many times. Sequencing libraries for TCR beta were prepared with iRepertoire HTBI primers and Arm-PCR of CDR3 regions. TCRdb re-called the multiplex PCR reads through MiXCR, storing one row per CDR3 protein. In the table there are a few hundred thousand distinct CDR3 sequences, approximately 20% of which are singletons. Trimming left V 3 bases short and J 8 bases short, with 11 bases between. CDR3 length equals 13 residues.

This receptor was obtained from a female donor with Graves disease. Sequenced here: peripheral blood mononuclear cells (PBMCs), sampled at new diagnosis, from a patient treated with antithyroid drugs. The V gene is TRBV12-3 or TRBV12-4, the J gene TRBJ2-1; D may be TRBD1 (6 bases). CDR3 sequence (DNA): TGTGCCAGCAGTTTCAGGGGCAACGATGAGCAGTTCTTC. It is translated as CASSFRGNDEQFF.